The entry below describes one TCR beta chain. Germline V gives CDR1 SEHNR, CDR2 FQNEAQ (reference sequence). This CDR3 has 13 residues. This record comes from a study of low-dose radiotherapy and immunotherapy resistance in tumors. Study as a whole: Study patients were administered oral aspirin at 300 mg daily for four cycles from cycle 1 day 1.

Time point: before trial treatment. TRAV- and TRBV-specific primers primed first-strand cDNA, covering alpha and beta chains. TCRs were put through roughly 19 PCR cycles of amplification with Phusion. A constant-region primer and the V-primer adapter served as the primer pair. In vitro transcription amplified the mRNA that had been isolated. TCRdb reprocessed the reads with MiXCR, giving one entry per CDR3 protein. This table holds 55,000 to 70,000 distinct CDR3 sequences, under 30% found once. The chain links TRBV7-9 to TRBJ1-1; no firm D call. This specimen was PBMCs, taken before treatment. This clonotype was obtained from a male donor with prostate cancer. CDR3 protein: CASRVDLNTEAFF. As DNA, the CDR3 is TGTGCGTCCCGGGTAGATTTGAACACTGAAGCTTTCTTT.